The 27 T cell receptor beta chains presented below share a single source sample, sequenced in a study of spatial heterogeneity in lung cancer. Notes on the study in general: Tumoral mutation counts were tracked by counts of expanded intratumoral alpha and beta TCRs.

These receptors lack a known antigen. TCRdb passed the 5' RACE reads through MiXCR, listing each CDR3 protein once. The sample holds 21,000 or so distinct CDR3 sequences, roughly 6.5% seen once. Time point denoted: sample taken at primary tumor resection. Sequencing used lung tumor tissue, obtained at surgery. These receptors were collected from a male donor with early-stage non-small cell lung cancer.

This clonotype has at least ten counts. CDR3 amino acids: CATSGGRYEQYF. CDR3 nucleotides: TGTGCCACCTCCGGCGGCCGGTACGAGCAGTACTTC. The chain couples TRBV7-9 to TRBJ2-7, with D hard to call. CDR1 and CDR2 (germline): SEHNR, FQNEAQ (reference sequence). The CDR3 runs 12 residues. Trimming left V 10 bases short and J 4 bases short, with 14 bases between.

This clonotype was picked up many times. This chain joins TRBV11-3 and TRBJ2-1, with D maybe TRBD2 (6 bases). The CDR3 runs to 15 residues. V was trimmed by 5 bases and J by 3 bases, leaving 14 bases between them. The germline CDR1 and CDR2 sequences are SGHNT and YENEEA. The CDR3 protein is CASSPNPGLYNEQFF. For the CDR3, the DNA is TGTGCCAGCAGCCCTAATCCGGGACTCTACAATGAGCAGTTCTTC. Filled out from reference TRBV11-3 and TRBJ2-1, the complete variable domain reads EAGVVQSPRYKIIEKKQPVAFWCNPISGHNTLYWYLQNLGQGPELLIRYENEEAVDDSQLPKDRFSAERLKGVDSTLKIQPAELGDSAVYLCASSPNPGLYNEQFFGPGTRLTVL.

The V gene is TRBV6-5, the J gene TRBJ1-1; 10 positions match TRBD1. The CDR3 spans 16 residues. The V segment lost 1 base and the J segment 8 bases; nucleotides outside the gene matches: 10. The germline CDR1 and CDR2 sequences are MNHEY and SVGAGI. CDR3 residues: CASSYWTGGPKPEAFF. The CDR3 bases are TGTGCCAGCAGTTACTGGACAGGGGGTCCGAAACCGGAAGCTTTCTTT.

This clonotype was seen a handful of times. The V gene is TRBV10-3, the J gene TRBJ2-7; possibly TRBD1 or TRBD2 for D (5 bases each). The germline gives CDR1 ENHRY, CDR2 SYGVKD. The CDR3 has 13 residues. V lost 4 bases and J lost 1, with 8 bases in between. CDR3 loop: CAISVGESYEQYF. The DNA for the CDR3 is TGTGCCATCAGTGTGGGGGAATCCTACGAGCAGTACTTC.

There are many counts of this clonotype. The chain has TRBV10-3 and TRBJ1-5; D possibly corresponds to TRBD1 (6 bases). V lost 0 bases and J lost 4, with 7 bases in between. Germline CDR1 and CDR2: ENHRY and SYGVKD. The CDR3 extends over 14 amino acids. The CDR3 DNA reads TGTGCCATCAGTGAGTCAGGGGGGAATCAGCCCCAGCATTTT. Amino acids: CAISESGGNQPQHF.

Many counts were recorded for this clonotype. This chain uses TRBV28 with TRBJ1-5, with 9 nucleotides matching TRBD1. This CDR3 has 15 amino acids. V gave up 6 bases and J gave up 6 bases; unmatched junction bases: 9. The germline V gene encodes CDR1 MDHEN and CDR2 SYDVKM. The CDR3 nucleotides read TGTGCCAGCAGCGCTACAGGGGGCTTAGGTCAGCCCCAGCATTTT. Its protein is CASSATGGLGQPQHF.

This clonotype showed up many times. The J gene is TRBJ2-5, the V gene TRBV11-2, with D possibly matching TRBD2 (5 bases). V was trimmed by 4 bases and J by 7 bases, leaving 13 bases between them. The CDR3 covers 13 residues. The V gene's germline CDR1 is SGHAT and CDR2 FQNNGV. CDR3 residues: CASSSQSGVTQYF. The CDR3 DNA follows: TGTGCCAGCAGCTCGCAATCCGGGGTGACCCAGTACTTC.

Many counts were recorded for this clonotype. CDR3 coding DNA: TGTGCCAGCAGCCCGGGGCAACTGGAGGCTCAGCCCCAGCATTTT. Protein: CASSPGQLEAQPQHF. The chain couples TRBV7-2 to TRBJ1-5; the D gene is possibly TRBD1 (5 bases). Trimming left V 5 bases short and J 6 bases short, with 17 bases between. Germline CDR1 is SGHTA and CDR2 is FQGNSA. This CDR3 has 15 residues. The full variable domain, its missing parts supplied by reference TRBV7-2 and TRBJ1-5, is GAGVSQSPSNKVTEKGKDVELRCDPISGHTALYWYRQSLGQGLEFLIYFQGNSAPDKSGLPSDRFSAERTGGSVSTLTIQRTQQEDSAVYLCASSPGQLEAQPQHFGDGTRLSIL.

V gene TRBV20-1 combines with J gene TRBJ1-5; perhaps TRBD1 as D (5 bases). Germline lookup yields CDR1 DFQATT and CDR2 SNEGSKA (reference sequence). The CDR3 has 19 residues. V was cut by 4 bases and J by 0 bases, with 25 bases left in between. The CDR3 DNA follows: TGCAGTGCTACCCCCGGAGTAGCCAGGGCTAGGAATAGCAATCAGCCCCAGCATTTT. It translates to CSATPGVARARNSNQPQHF.

This clonotype was counted at least ten times. The rearrangement joins TRBV7-8 to TRBJ1-1; no clear D gene. Trimming cost V 4 bases and J 7 bases, with 16 bases left between them. This CDR3 spans 14 amino acids. The germline V gene encodes CDR1 SGHVS and CDR2 FQNEAQ. CDR3 loop: CASSSPLGGLEAFF. DNA for the CDR3: TGTGCCAGCAGCTCTCCTTTGGGAGGCCTTGAAGCTTTCTTT.

CDR3 nucleotides: TGTGCCAGCAGTGAAGGACAGACTAACTATGGCTACACCTTC. Translation: CASSEGQTNYGYTF. V gene TRBV6-5 combines with J gene TRBJ1-2; possibly TRBD1 for D (6 bases). The CDR3 is made up of 14 amino acids. Germline V gene lookup returns CDR1 MNHEY and CDR2 SVGAGI. Trimming took off 5 bases at V and 0 bases at J, with 10 bases between the two ends.

This clonotype is deemed large. The CDR3, as DNA: TGTGCCAGCAGCTTCAACGACTACGAGACCCAGTACTTC. The encoded protein is CASSFNDYETQYF. This chain links TRBV7-3 with TRBJ2-5, with a tentative D call TRBD2 (5 bases). V was clipped by 3 bases and J by 5 bases, with 10 bases between them. The CDR3 has 13 amino acids. CDR1 and CDR2 from the germline V gene are SGHTA and FQGTGA.

This clonotype was counted only a few times. The chain couples TRBV7-2 to TRBJ1-5; D might be TRBD1 (5 bases). Trimming shortened V by 2 bases and J by 4 bases, and 9 bases separated the two germline ends. Germline CDR1 is SGHTA and CDR2 is FQGNSA. CDR3 length: 14 amino acids. The CDR3 region has the DNA TGTGCCAGCAGCTTACGGGGCGCGAATCAGCCCCAGCATTTT. It is translated as CASSLRGANQPQHF.

This clonotype was seen many times. The chain carries TRBV27 and TRBJ2-5; maybe TRBD2 (5 bases). Trimming removed 6 bases from V and 6 bases from J, with 14 bases in between. The CDR3 length is 13 residues. CDR1 and CDR2 (germline): MNHEY, SMNVEV (reference sequence). The CDR3 is CASRPPTGKTQYF. CDR3 DNA sequence: TGTGCCAGCAGACCCCCTACGGGAAAGACCCAGTACTTC.

This clonotype has ten or more counts. The rearrangement uses TRBV29-1 and TRBJ2-2; D call uncertain. The CDR3 has 12 amino acids. Per germline, CDR1 SQVTM and CDR2 ANQGSEA. Between the trimmed V and J ends, which lost 4 bases and 5 bases, there was a span of 8 bases. The CDR3 spells CSVGSWTGELFF. In nucleotides, the CDR3 is TGCAGCGTTGGGTCGTGGACCGGGGAGCTGTTTTTT.

This clonotype appeared many times. The rearrangement joins TRBV7-2 to TRBJ2-4, with D possibly TRBD2 on 6 matching bases. The CDR3 is 17 residues long. Per germline, CDR1 SGHTA and CDR2 FQGNSA. The ends were cut back, 6 bases at V and 0 bases at J, with 18 bases in the middle. This CDR3 reads CASSIGAGWLAKNIQYF. The CDR3 DNA follows: TGTGCCAGCAGTATTGGGGCGGGATGGTTAGCCAAAAACATTCAGTACTTC.

The rearrangement joins TRBV6-2 or TRBV6-3 to TRBJ1-2, with D hard to call. V was cut by 2 bases and J by 8 bases, with 9 bases left in between. This CDR3 contains 12 residues. Germline V gives CDR1 MNHEY, CDR2 SVGEGT. DNA for the CDR3: TGTGCCAGCAGTTACCCGGACCGCGGCTACACCTTC. It yields the protein CASSYPDRGYTF.

The rearrangement links TRBV24-1 to TRBJ2-3; D gene ambiguous. From germline, CDR1 is KGHDR and CDR2 SFDVKD. V gave up 5 bases and J gave up 3 bases, with 17 bases separating them. This CDR3 region has 16 residues. CDR3: CATSGSLTGGTDTQYF. The DNA of the CDR3 is TGTGCCACCAGTGGATCGCTCACGGGTGGAACAGATACGCAGTATTTT.

This CDR3 reads CASSAQEAGGGIQYF. CDR3 bases: TGTGCCAGCAGTGCCCAAGAAGCGGGGGGAGGAATTCAGTACTTC. V gene TRBV28 combines with J gene TRBJ2-4; 9 positions agree with TRBD2. The CDR3 has 15 amino acids. The ends lost 5 bases at V and 10 bases at J; junction bases unmatched: 12. Per the germline V gene, CDR1 is MDHEN and CDR2 is SYDVKM.

The chain uses TRBV18 and TRBJ2-3; no firm D call. The CDR3 contains 14 residues. V was cut by 5 bases and J by 0 bases, with 9 bases left in between. CDR1 and CDR2 (germline): KGHSH, LQKENI. The CDR3 region is CASSVRASTDTQYF. In DNA, the CDR3 is TGTGCCAGCTCAGTCCGGGCTAGCACAGATACGCAGTATTTT.

This clonotype was seen only a few times. This rearrangement joins TRBV18 to TRBJ2-2; 11 positions agree with TRBD1. V trimming: 3 bases; J trimming: 4 bases; junction bases outside the gene matches: 4. Germline values: CDR1 KGHSH, CDR2 LQKENI. The CDR3 is 16 amino acids. In nucleotides, the CDR3 is TGTGCCAGCTCACCGACGGGACAGGGGGGCACCGGGGAGCTGTTTTTT. Amino acid sequence: CASSPTGQGGTGELFF.

This sequence joins TRBV7-2 and TRBJ1-2; a possible D gene is TRBD1 (6 bases). This CDR3 region has 13 residues. V was cut by 2 bases and J by 6 bases, with 10 bases left in between. Germline V gene sequence: CDR1 SGHTA, CDR2 FQGNSA. For the CDR3, the DNA is TGTGCCAGCAGCTTATTACAGGGAGATGGCTACACCTTC. Translating it yields CASSLLQGDGYTF.

V and J are TRBV7-2 and TRBJ2-1, with TRBD2 matching 10 bases. The CDR3 extends over 15 amino acids. V lost 5 bases and J lost 8; bases outside the gene matches: 9. Germline V gene data show CDR1 as SGHTA and CDR2 as FQGNSA. For the CDR3, the DNA is TGTGCCAGCAGCCAATTAGCGGGGGGCCGCTATGAGCAGTTCTTC. Protein product: CASSQLAGGRYEQFF.

This clonotype has at least ten counts. CDR3 amino acids: CASSLDGTNLQETQYF. The CDR3 DNA sequence: TGTGCCAGCAGCCTCGACGGAACCAACCTACAAGAGACCCAGTACTTC. The chain combines TRBV25-1 with TRBJ2-5; D is undetermined. Germline V gene lookup returns CDR1 MGHDK and CDR2 SYGVNS. The CDR3 loop spans 16 amino acids. V lost 6 bases and J lost 2, with 19 bases in between.

Many counts were recorded for this clonotype. V is TRBV29-1 and J is TRBJ1-2; no firm D call. The CDR3 totals 12 residues. Trimming cost V 3 bases and J 8 bases, with 13 bases left between them. CDR1 and CDR2 (germline): SQVTM, ANQGSEA. CDR3 region: CSVEGGSIGYTF. The CDR3 region has the DNA TGCAGCGTTGAGGGAGGTTCGATCGGCTACACCTTC.

The chain uses TRBV9 and TRBJ2-7, with a weak D call TRBD1 (5 bases). This CDR3 is built from 15 residues. The V gene's germline CDR1 is SGDLS and CDR2 YYNGEE. V was shortened by 3 bases and J by 2 bases, with 15 bases between the two germline ends. The CDR3 region is CASSARETPTYEQYF. The CDR3 nucleotides are TGTGCCAGCAGCGCCAGGGAAACCCCAACCTACGAGCAGTACTTC.

This clonotype occurred many times. The chain employs TRBV2 and TRBJ1-4; D is uncertain. CDR3 length: 13 residues. Germline V gene lookup returns CDR1 SNHLY and CDR2 FYNNEI. Trimming took 8 bases from V and 8 from J, leaving 15 bases between them. The CDR3 region has the DNA TGTGCCAGCCACGATGAACGTGAAGAAAAACTGTTTTTT. Translation: CASHDEREEKLFF.